What follows are 20 T cell receptor beta chains derived from one specimen sequenced in a study of identical twins. TCRdb processed the 5' RACE reads anew with MiXCR; each CDR3 protein has one entry. The sample has 310,000 or so distinct CDR3 sequences, roughly 9.8% seen once. The sample was also linked to a second study, of yellow fever vaccine responses in identical twins.

Sequenced sample: CD8+ T cells sorted from blood. These receptors came from a woman aged 18-35 years in good health.

The sample holds a few counts of this clonotype. The chain is built from TRBV20-1 and TRBJ2-7; 9 bases match TRBD1. The ends lost 0 bases at V and 3 bases at J; junction bases unmatched: 6. The CDR3 consists of 15 residues. CDR1 and CDR2 (germline): DFQATT, SNEGSKA (reference sequence). Here the CDR3 DNA reads TGCAGTGCTAGAGATAGGGGGGACAGGGTCTACGAGCAGTACTTC. This codes for CSARDRGDRVYEQYF.

On this clonotype: This clone may be a read error of a much larger clone one base away. The rearrangement joins TRBV4-1 to TRBJ2-7; tentatively, D is TRBD1 or TRBD2 (6 bases each). Germline V gene data show CDR1 as MGHRA and CDR2 as YSYEKL. The length of the CDR3 is 15 residues. CDR3 nucleotides: TGCGCCAGCAGCCAAGGGAGGGGGAGTACGTACGTGCAGTACTTC. Its translation is CASSQGRGSTYVQYF.

This clonotype was detected ten times or more. This chain joins TRBV28 and TRBJ2-7, with 9 positions matching TRBD2. The CDR3 has 15 residues. V lost 8 bases, J lost 3 bases, and 11 bases stayed unmatched. Per the germline V gene, CDR1 is MDHEN and CDR2 is SYDVKM. Written as DNA, the CDR3 is TGTGCCAGCTCAAAAGTTAGCGGGGGCAACTACGAGCAGTACTTC. It yields the protein CASSKVSGGNYEQYF.

This clonotype was recorded a few times. The V gene is TRBV4-2, the J gene TRBJ1-1, with 11 nucleotides matching TRBD1. Germline V gene data show CDR1 as LGHNA and CDR2 as YNFKEQ. The CDR3 has 16 residues. J lost 3 bases, V lost 4 bases, and 7 bases had no gene match. Here the CDR3 reads CASSPRTGGAYTEAFF. Written as DNA, the CDR3 is TGTGCCAGCAGCCCACGGACAGGGGGCGCATACACTGAAGCTTTCTTT.

This clonotype has more than one count but fewer than ten. The V call is TRBV10-3, the J call TRBJ2-7; TRBD2 matches at 12 bases. There are 18 residues in the CDR3. The germline V gene encodes CDR1 ENHRY and CDR2 SYGVKD. The V gene end was trimmed by 2 bases and the J gene end by 0 bases; junction bases not matched to a gene: 8. The CDR3 coding sequence is TGTGCCATCAGTGAGGTTTCTAGCGGGGGGGCCTTCTCCTACGAGCAGTACTTC. It translates to CAISEVSSGGAFSYEQYF.

This clonotype was observed many times. J is TRBJ1-1 and V is TRBV10-2; D gene unclear. V lost 2 bases and J lost 2, with 3 bases in between. This CDR3 contains 12 residues. Per the germline V gene, CDR1 is WSHSY and CDR2 is SAAADI. CDR3 nucleotides: TGCGCCAGCAGTGAGCTCAACACTGAAGCTTTCTTT. This encodes CASSELNTEAFF.

This clonotype was detected many times. The chain couples TRBV15 to TRBJ2-7; TRBD2 agrees at 10 bases. With 1 base clipped from V and 2 bases from J, the junction kept 11 bases outside the gene matches. CDR1 is LNHNV and CDR2 is YYDKDF in the germline V gene (reference sequence). This CDR3 is 18 amino acids long. The CDR3: CATSRVPLLAGETYEQYF. Here the CDR3 DNA reads TGTGCCACCAGCAGAGTTCCTCTCCTAGCGGGAGAGACCTACGAGCAGTACTTC.

This clonotype has ten or more counts. The chain uses TRBV28 and TRBJ1-5; D call uncertain. CDR3 size: 15 residues. The germline V gene encodes CDR1 MDHEN and CDR2 SYDVKM. V shed 5 bases and J shed 3 bases, with 14 bases lying between them. For the CDR3, the DNA is TGTGCCAGCAGTCCCCTGGACGGGGACAATCAGCCCCAGCATTTT. Amino acids: CASSPLDGDNQPQHF. The complete variable domain, with remaining parts taken from reference TRBV28 and TRBJ1-5, reads DVKVTQSSRYLVKRTGEKVFLECVQDMDHENMFWYRQDPGLGLRLIYFSYDVKMKEKGDIPEGYSVSREKKERFSLILESASTNQTSMYLCASSPLDGDNQPQHFGDGTRLSIL.

This clonotype was found many times. The CDR3 coding sequence is TGTGCCAGCAGTCCACTGGTGTGGGAGTCATCTAGCACAGATACGCAGTATTTT. Protein product: CASSPLVWESSSTDTQYF. This rearrangement joins TRBV28 to TRBJ2-3; tentatively, D is TRBD2 (5 bases). The CDR3 is made up of 18 amino acids. CDR1 and CDR2 from the germline V gene are MDHEN and SYDVKM. V shed 5 bases and J shed 0 bases, with 21 bases lying between them.

This clonotype was observed at least ten times. This chain joins TRBV10-2 and TRBJ2-5; 8 bases line up with TRBD2. J was trimmed by 5 bases and V by 1 base; bases with no gene match: 6. This CDR3 is built from 15 residues. The germline V gene has CDR1 WSHSY and CDR2 SAAADI. The CDR3 nucleotides are TGCGCCAGCAGTGAGTGGAAAGCGGGAGAGGAGACCCAGTACTTC. Protein sequence: CASSEWKAGEETQYF.

Only a few counts were recorded for this clonotype. J is TRBJ2-1 and V is TRBV20-1, with 14 bases fitting TRBD2. CDR1 is DFQATT, CDR2 SNEGSKA, per germline (reference sequence). The CDR3 extends over 16 amino acids. V was clipped by 6 bases and J by 10 bases; unmatched bases: 14. CDR3 DNA: TGCAGTGCCCGGACTAGCGGGAGGCCGGAACTGCTCGAGCAGTTCTTC. This codes for CSARTSGRPELLEQFF.

This clonotype was picked up a small number of times. The chain couples TRBV24-1 to TRBJ2-3, with D hard to call. V lost 3 bases and J lost 0, with 6 bases in between. Germline CDR1 is KGHDR and CDR2 is SFDVKD. The CDR3 totals 14 residues. As DNA, the CDR3 is TGTGCCACCAGTGATCCAGACAGCACAGATACGCAGTATTTT. Translating gives CATSDPDSTDTQYF.

This clonotype was counted at least ten times. This chain links TRBV15 with TRBJ2-3; 7 bases match TRBD2. CDR3 length: 17 amino acids. Germline values: CDR1 LNHNV, CDR2 YYDKDF (reference sequence). The V segment lost 3 bases and the J segment 0 bases; nucleotides outside the gene matches: 9. CDR3 bases: TGTGCCACCAGCAGCTTCCCGCGGGGGAGCAGCACAGATACGCAGTATTTT. It yields the protein CATSSFPRGSSTDTQYF.

The table lists this clonotype with many counts. This chain links TRBV2 with TRBJ1-1, with 7 bases that match TRBD1. CDR1 and CDR2 (germline): SNHLY, FYNNEI. The CDR3 extends over 12 amino acids. DNA for the CDR3: TGTGAAGGACAGGTTAGGACCACTGAAGCTTTCTTT. It specifies CEGQVRTTEAFF.

This clonotype came up many times. This chain uses TRBV6-6 with TRBJ2-1, with D possibly called TRBD1 or TRBD2 (5 bases each). The V gene's germline CDR1 is MNHNY and CDR2 SVGAGI (reference sequence). There are 15 residues in the CDR3. Trimming shortened V by 5 bases and J by 4 bases, and 15 bases separated the two germline ends. In DNA form, the CDR3 reads TGTGCCAGCAGTCCCCGGGACGGAATTTACAATGAGCAGTTCTTC. Translating it yields CASSPRDGIYNEQFF.

The chain couples TRBV5-6 to TRBJ2-1, with D possibly TRBD1 on 6 matching bases. V gave up 3 bases and J gave up 6 bases, with 10 bases separating them. The CDR3 length is 13 residues. Germline V lookup: CDR1 SGHDT, CDR2 YYEEEE. CDR3 bases: TGTGCCAGCAGCTCCACAGGGCCCAATGAGCAGTTCTTC. Translating gives CASSSTGPNEQFF.

This clonotype occurred a few times. V and J are TRBV5-1 and TRBJ1-2; TRBD1 aligns across 8 bases. After removal of 2 bases from V and 6 bases from J, the junction contained 15 bases not matched to a gene. The CDR3 contains 17 residues. Germline V lookup: CDR1 SGHRS, CDR2 YFSETQ. CDR3 sequence: CASSFPQSADRENGYTF. CDR3 DNA sequence: TGCGCCAGCAGCTTTCCTCAGTCGGCGGACAGGGAAAATGGCTACACCTTC.

In its sample, this clonotype was seen many times. The DNA of the CDR3 is TGTGCCAGCAGCCCCGGGACGCTCACCGGGGAGCTGTTTTTT. This codes for CASSPGTLTGELFF. This rearrangement joins TRBV12-3 or TRBV12-4 to TRBJ2-2, with D possibly being TRBD1 or TRBD2 (5 bases each). V was pared by 6 bases and J by 4 bases, with 12 bases between. The CDR3 consists of 14 residues.

This clonotype was observed many times. The CDR3 region has the DNA TGCAGTGCTGTCGGACAGTTCTCGGTTCTAGCCAAAAACATTCAGTACTTC. Translating gives CSAVGQFSVLAKNIQYF. The chain recombines TRBV20-1 with TRBJ2-4; maybe TRBD1 (6 bases). The CDR3 spans 17 residues. Trimming shortened V by 5 bases and J by 0 bases, and 20 bases separated the two germline ends. From germline, CDR1 is DFQATT and CDR2 SNEGSKA (reference sequence).

This clonotype was seen a single time. The rearrangement uses TRBV5-6 and TRBJ2-3; unclear D gene. Germline V gene data show CDR1 as SGHDT and CDR2 as YYEEEE. Between the trimmed V and J ends, which lost 2 bases and 1 base, there was a span of 14 bases. This CDR3 is built from 16 residues. The CDR3 nucleotides read TGTGCCAGCAGCTTATCCGGGTCTTTAGGCACAGATACGCAGTATTTT. Translation: CASSLSGSLGTDTQYF. The full variable domain, its missing parts supplied by reference TRBV5-6 and TRBJ2-3, is DAGVTQSPTHLIKTRGQQVTLRCSPKSGHDTVSWYQQALGQGPQFIFQYYEEEERQRGNFPDRFSGHQFPNYSSELNVNALLLGDSALYLCASSLSGSLGTDTQYFGPGTRLTVL.